This TCR beta chain is drawn from a study of regulatory T cells in long-lasting Graves disease. Overall study: The term persistent Graves' disease signified upward of 5 years on antithyroid drugs with positive TSH receptor antibodies.

CDR3 length equals 14 residues. Looked up from germline, CDR1 is LNHDA and CDR2 is SQIVND (reference sequence). V lost 4 bases to trimming and J lost 2 bases; unmatched junction nucleotides: 2. Time point indicated: persistent/refractory GD, antithyroid drugs over 5 years with positive TRAb. PBMC-extracted RNA yielded the TCR library. CDR3 regions were amplified by Arm-PCR using iRepertoire HTBI primers to build TCR beta libraries. Using its own MiXCR run on the multiplex PCR reads, TCRdb lists one record per CDR3 protein. The table includes approximately 380,000 distinct CDR3 sequences, less than 25% detected once.

The sequence was collected from a female donor with Graves disease. The specimen was peripheral blood mononuclear cells (PBMCs), collected when the disease was refractory, from a patient treated with antithyroid drugs. The chain employs TRBV19 and TRBJ1-1, with 9 bases matching TRBD1. CDR3 DNA: TGTGCCAGTAGTAAACAGGGGGCTAACACTGAAGCTTTCTTT. Amino acids: CASSKQGANTEAFF.